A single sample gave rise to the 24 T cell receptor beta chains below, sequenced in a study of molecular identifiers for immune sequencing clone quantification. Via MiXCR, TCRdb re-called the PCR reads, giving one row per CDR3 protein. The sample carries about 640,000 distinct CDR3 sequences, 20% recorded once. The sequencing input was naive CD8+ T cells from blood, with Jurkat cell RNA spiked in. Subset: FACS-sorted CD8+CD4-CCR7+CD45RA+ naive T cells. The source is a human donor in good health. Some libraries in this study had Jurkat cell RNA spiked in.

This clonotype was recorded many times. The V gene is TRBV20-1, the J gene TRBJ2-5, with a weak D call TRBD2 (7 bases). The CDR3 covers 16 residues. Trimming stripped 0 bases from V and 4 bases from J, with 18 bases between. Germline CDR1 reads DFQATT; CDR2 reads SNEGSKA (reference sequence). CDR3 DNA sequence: TGCAGTGCTAGAGATAGTTGGGGGGGCATTGGAGAGACCCAGTACTTC. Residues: CSARDSWGGIGETQYF.

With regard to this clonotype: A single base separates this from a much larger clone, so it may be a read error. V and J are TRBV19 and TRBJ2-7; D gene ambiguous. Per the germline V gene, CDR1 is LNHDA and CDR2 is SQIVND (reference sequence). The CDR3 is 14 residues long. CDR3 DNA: TGTGCCGGTAGTATTGATGTCGGAAGCTACGAGCAGTACTTC. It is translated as CAGSIDVGSYEQYF. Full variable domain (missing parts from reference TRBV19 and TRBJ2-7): DGGITQSPKYLFRKEGQNVTLSCEQNLNHDAMYWYRQDPGQGLRLIYYSQIVNDFQKGDIAEGYSVSREKKESFPLTVTSAQKNPTAFYLCAGSIDVGSYEQYFGPGTRLTVT.

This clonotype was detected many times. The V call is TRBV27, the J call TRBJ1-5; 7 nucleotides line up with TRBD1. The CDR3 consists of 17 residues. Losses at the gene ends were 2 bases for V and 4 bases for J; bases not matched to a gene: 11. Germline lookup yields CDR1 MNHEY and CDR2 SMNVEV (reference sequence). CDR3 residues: CASSLQGVGAWNQPQHF. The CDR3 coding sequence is TGTGCCAGCAGTTTACAGGGGGTGGGGGCCTGGAATCAGCCCCAGCATTTT.

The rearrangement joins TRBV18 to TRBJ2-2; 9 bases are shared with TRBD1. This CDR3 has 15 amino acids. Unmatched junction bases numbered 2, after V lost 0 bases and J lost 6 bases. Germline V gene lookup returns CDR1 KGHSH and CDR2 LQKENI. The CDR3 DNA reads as TGTGCCAGCTCACCACCCGGGACAGGGTCCGGGGAGCTGTTTTTT. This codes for CASSPPGTGSGELFF.

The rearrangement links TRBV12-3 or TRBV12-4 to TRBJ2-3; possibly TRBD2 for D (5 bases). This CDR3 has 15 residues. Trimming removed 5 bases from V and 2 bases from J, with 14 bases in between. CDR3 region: CASSIATGSTDTQYF. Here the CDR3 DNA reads TGTGCCAGCAGTATTGCGACGGGATCCACAGATACGCAGTATTTT.

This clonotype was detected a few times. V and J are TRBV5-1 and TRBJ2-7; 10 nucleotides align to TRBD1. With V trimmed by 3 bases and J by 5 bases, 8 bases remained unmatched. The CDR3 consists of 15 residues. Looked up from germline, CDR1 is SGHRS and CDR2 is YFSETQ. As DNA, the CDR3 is TGCGCCAGCAGCTGGTACGGGACAGGGGCTAACGAGCAGTACTTC. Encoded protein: CASSWYGTGANEQYF.

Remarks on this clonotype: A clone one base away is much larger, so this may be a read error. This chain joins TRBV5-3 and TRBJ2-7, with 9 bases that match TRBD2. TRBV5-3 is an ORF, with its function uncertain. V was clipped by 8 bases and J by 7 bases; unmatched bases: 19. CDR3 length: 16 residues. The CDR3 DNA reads TGTGCCAGCAGAGATCCCAGGACTAGCGATTTGAATGAGCAGTACTTC. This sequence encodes CASRDPRTSDLNEQYF.

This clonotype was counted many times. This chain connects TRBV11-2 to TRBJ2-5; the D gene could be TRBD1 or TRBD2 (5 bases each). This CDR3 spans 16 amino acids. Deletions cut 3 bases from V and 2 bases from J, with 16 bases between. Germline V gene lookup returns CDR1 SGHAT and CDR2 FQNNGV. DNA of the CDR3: TGTGCCAGCAGCTTTTCCGAAAACGGGGCACAAGAGACCCAGTACTTC. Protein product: CASSFSENGAQETQYF.

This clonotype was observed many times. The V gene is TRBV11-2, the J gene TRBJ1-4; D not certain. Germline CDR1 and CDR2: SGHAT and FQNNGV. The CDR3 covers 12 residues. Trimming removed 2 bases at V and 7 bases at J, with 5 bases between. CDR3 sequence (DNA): TGTGCCAGCAGCTTATATTCTGAAAAACTGTTTTTT. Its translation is CASSLYSEKLFF. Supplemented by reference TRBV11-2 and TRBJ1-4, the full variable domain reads EAGVAQSPRYKIIEKRQSVAFWCNPISGHATLYWYQQILGQGPKLLIQFQNNGVVDDSQLPKDRFSAERLKGVDSTLKIQPAKLEDSAVYLCASSLYSEKLFFGSGTQLSVL.

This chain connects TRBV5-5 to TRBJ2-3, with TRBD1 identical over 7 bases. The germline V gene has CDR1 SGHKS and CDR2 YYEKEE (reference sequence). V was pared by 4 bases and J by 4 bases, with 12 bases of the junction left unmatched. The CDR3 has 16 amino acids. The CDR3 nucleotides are TGTGCCAGCAGCGGGTCGGACAGGCCCCCCGCAGATACGCAGTATTTT. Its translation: CASSGSDRPPADTQYF.

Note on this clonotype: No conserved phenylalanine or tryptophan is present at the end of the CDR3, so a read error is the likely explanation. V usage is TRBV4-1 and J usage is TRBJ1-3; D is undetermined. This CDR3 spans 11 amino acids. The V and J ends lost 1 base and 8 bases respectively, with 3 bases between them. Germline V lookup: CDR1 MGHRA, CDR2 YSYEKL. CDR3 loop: CASSQADTIYL. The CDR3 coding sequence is TGCGCCAGCAGCCAAGCCGACACCATATATCTT.

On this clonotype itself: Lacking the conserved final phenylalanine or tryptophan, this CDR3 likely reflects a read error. This CDR3 reads CASRKLHQETQYI. DNA of the CDR3: TGTGCCAGCAGGAAACTGCACCAAGAGACCCAGTACATC. The rearrangement joins TRBV27 to TRBJ2-5; D is unresolved. The CDR3 extends over 13 amino acids. V dropped 6 bases and J dropped 0 bases, with 8 bases sitting between them. Germline V gene data show CDR1 as MNHEY and CDR2 as SMNVEV (reference sequence).

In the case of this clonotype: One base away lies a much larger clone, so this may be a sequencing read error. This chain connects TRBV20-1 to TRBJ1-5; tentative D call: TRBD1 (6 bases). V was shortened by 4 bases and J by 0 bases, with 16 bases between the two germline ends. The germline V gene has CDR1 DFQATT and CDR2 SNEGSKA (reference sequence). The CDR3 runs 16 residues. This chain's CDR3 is CSATDCRGTSNQPQHF. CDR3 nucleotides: TGCAGTGCTACGGACTGCAGGGGTACTAGCAATCAGCCCCAGCATTTT.

The CDR3 is CASSLTLRGAYNEQFF. Written as DNA, the CDR3 is TGTGCCAGCAGCTTAACGTTAAGGGGCGCCTACAATGAGCAGTTCTTC. The chain has TRBV7-3 and TRBJ2-1, with a possible D match to TRBD1 (5 bases). V was pared by 0 bases and J by 2 bases, with 11 bases between. The CDR3 has 16 amino acids. The germline V gene encodes CDR1 SGHTA and CDR2 FQGTGA.

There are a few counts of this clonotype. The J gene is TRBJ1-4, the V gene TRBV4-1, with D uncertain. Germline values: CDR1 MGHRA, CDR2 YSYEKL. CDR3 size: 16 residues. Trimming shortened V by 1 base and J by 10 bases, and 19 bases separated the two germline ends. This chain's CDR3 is CASSQVTSDLTRKLFF. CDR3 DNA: TGCGCCAGCAGCCAAGTTACATCAGATTTGACGAGAAAACTGTTTTTT.

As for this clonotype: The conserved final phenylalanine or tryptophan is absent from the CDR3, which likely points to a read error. CDR3 amino acids: CSARGVGTGARDEQYL. In nucleotides, the CDR3 is TGCAGTGCTAGGGGGGTCGGGACAGGGGCCAGGGACGAGCAGTACCTC. The rearrangement uses TRBV20-1 and TRBJ2-7, with TRBD1 matching over 10 bases. Losses at the gene ends were 3 bases for V and 5 bases for J; bases not matched to a gene: 13. Germline loops: CDR1 DFQATT, CDR2 SNEGSKA (reference sequence). This CDR3 is 16 amino acids long.

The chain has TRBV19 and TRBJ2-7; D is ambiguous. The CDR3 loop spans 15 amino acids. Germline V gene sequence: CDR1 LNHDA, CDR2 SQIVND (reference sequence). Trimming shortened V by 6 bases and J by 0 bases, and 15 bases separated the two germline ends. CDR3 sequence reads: CASSLDLSSSYEQYF. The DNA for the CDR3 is TGTGCCAGTAGCCTCGACCTAAGTAGCTCCTACGAGCAGTACTTC.

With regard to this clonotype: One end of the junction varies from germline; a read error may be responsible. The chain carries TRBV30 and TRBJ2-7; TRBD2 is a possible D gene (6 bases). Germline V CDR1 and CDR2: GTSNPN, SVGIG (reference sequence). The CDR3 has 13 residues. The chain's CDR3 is CAWRDSATYELYF. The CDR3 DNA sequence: TGTGCCTGGCGGGACTCGGCAACCTACGAGCTGTACTTC.

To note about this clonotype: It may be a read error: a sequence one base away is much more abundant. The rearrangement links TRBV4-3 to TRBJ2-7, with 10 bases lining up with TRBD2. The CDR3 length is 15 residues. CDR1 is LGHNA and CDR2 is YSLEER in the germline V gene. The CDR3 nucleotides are TGCGCCAGCAGCCCTGGGACTAGCGACCCCTACGAGCTGTACTTC. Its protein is CASSPGTSDPYELYF.

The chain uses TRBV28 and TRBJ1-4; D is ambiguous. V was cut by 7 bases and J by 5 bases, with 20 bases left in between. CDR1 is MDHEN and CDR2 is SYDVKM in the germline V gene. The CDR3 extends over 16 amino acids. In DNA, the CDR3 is TGTGCCAGCATCGGGCAGCTCTTGGTAGCGAATGAAAAACTGTTTTTT. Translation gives CASIGQLLVANEKLFF.

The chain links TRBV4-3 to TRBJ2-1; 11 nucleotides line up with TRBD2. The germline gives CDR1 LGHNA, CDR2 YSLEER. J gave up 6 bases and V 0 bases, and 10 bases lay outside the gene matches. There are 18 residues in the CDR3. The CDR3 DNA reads TGCGCCAGCAGCCAAGATGGTCGGCTAGCGGGAGGTATCAATGAGCAGTTCTTC. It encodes CASSQDGRLAGGINEQFF.

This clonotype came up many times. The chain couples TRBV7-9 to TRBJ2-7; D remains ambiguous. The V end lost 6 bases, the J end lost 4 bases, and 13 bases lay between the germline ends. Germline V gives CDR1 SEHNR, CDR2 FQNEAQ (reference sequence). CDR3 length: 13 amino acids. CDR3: CASSGPVWYEQYF. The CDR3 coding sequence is TGTGCCAGCAGTGGCCCGGTTTGGTACGAGCAGTACTTC.

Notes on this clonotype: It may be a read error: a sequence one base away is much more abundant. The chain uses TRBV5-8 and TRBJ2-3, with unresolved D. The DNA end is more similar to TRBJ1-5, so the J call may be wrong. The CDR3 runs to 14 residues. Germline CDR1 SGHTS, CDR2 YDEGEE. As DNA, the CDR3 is TGTGCCAGCAGCTTGCAGGAGTCCACAGATACGCAGCATTTT. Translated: CASSLQESTDTQHF.

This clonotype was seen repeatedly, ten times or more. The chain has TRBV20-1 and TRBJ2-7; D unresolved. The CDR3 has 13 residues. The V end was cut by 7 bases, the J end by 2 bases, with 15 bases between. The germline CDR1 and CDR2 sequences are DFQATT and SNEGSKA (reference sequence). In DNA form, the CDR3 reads TGCAGTGGAGAGGACGCTACCACCTACGAGCAGTACTTC. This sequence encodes CSGEDATTYEQYF.